A single sample gave rise to the 12 T cell receptor beta chains below, sequenced in a study of PD-L1 blockade in urothelial cancer. Time point described: peripheral blood 6 weeks after treatment start. Assay: immunoSEQ multiplex PCR; the TCRdb copy retains only in-frame clones and omits some. Altogether around 120,000 clones are present, 75% to 90% being singletons, with the ten largest covering 1.5% to 2%. The specimen was PBMCs, collected around atezolizumab (anti-PD-L1) treatment. The receptors were gathered from a man in his 60s with urothelial cancer.

The chain has TRBV2 and TRBJ2-3, with D uncertain. From germline, CDR1 is SNHLY and CDR2 FYNNEI. Trimming shortened V by 1 base and J by 9 bases, and 8 bases separated the two germline ends. The CDR3 spans 12 residues. The CDR3 bases are TGTGCCAGCAGTGAAGTGCCGCAGACGCAGTATTTT. This encodes CASSEVPQTQYF.

The sample holds a few counts of this clone. This chain links TRBV19 with TRBJ1-2, with 10 bases that match TRBD1. The CDR3 has 15 residues. CDR1 and CDR2 from the germline V gene are LNHDA and SQIVND (reference sequence). With 5 bases clipped from V and 4 bases from J, the junction kept 7 bases outside the gene matches. CDR3 amino acids: CASSDRDRGFYGYTF. The CDR3 coding sequence is TGTGCCAGTAGTGACCGGGACAGGGGTTTCTATGGCTACACCTTC.

V is TRBV9 and J is TRBJ1-1; 7 nucleotides agree with TRBD1. The CDR3 is 16 residues long. From germline, CDR1 is SGDLS and CDR2 YYNGEE. The J segment lost 7 bases and the V segment lost 0 bases, leaving 12 bases of the junction unmatched. The CDR3 nucleotides are TGTGCCAGCAGCGTAGAGGAGAGGACAGGAGGAGTTGAAGCTTTCTTT. As protein: CASSVEERTGGVEAFF.

This clone appeared a single time. The J gene is TRBJ1-1, the V gene TRBV27; D perhaps matches TRBD1 (5 bases). Deletions cut 6 bases from V and 4 bases from J, with 12 bases between. CDR3 length equals 13 residues. In germline, CDR1 is MNHEY, CDR2 SMNVEV (reference sequence). CDR3 in DNA: TGTGCCAGCAGCCAGGGTCGAGTCACTGAAGCTTTCTTT. Translating gives CASSQGRVTEAFF.

This clone was found once. The chain links TRBV5-6 to TRBJ1-2; 7 bases map to TRBD1. J was trimmed by 3 bases and V by 1 base; bases with no gene match: 6. CDR1 SGHDT and CDR2 YYEEEE come from the germline V gene. The CDR3 has 15 residues. The CDR3 nucleotides are TGTGCCAGCAGCTTGCCCGGGACAGATGACTATGGCTACACCTTC. Protein: CASSLPGTDDYGYTF.

J is TRBJ2-2 and V is TRBV9; 12 bases align to TRBD2. The CDR3 runs to 17 residues. The V gene's germline CDR1 is SGDLS and CDR2 YYNGEE. Losses at the gene ends were 1 base for V and 3 bases for J; bases not matched to a gene: 4. The CDR3 region is CASSVTGLAGYTGELFF. The CDR3 DNA sequence: TGTGCCAGCAGCGTAACCGGACTAGCGGGGTACACCGGGGAGCTGTTTTTT.

The chain employs TRBV29-1 and TRBJ2-1; 8 positions match TRBD2. The trim removed 6 bases at V and 5 bases at J, leaving 6 bases unmatched. The CDR3 covers 13 residues. Germline V gene lookup returns CDR1 SQVTM and CDR2 ANQGSEA. CDR3 sequence reads: CSVSGSGHNEQFF. In DNA form, the CDR3 reads TGCAGCGTGAGCGGGAGCGGCCACAATGAGCAGTTCTTC.

The table lists this clone with a few counts. The chain recombines TRBV29-1 with TRBJ2-3, with D tentatively TRBD1 (6 bases). V was shortened by 4 bases and J by 4 bases, with 9 bases between the two germline ends. The CDR3 length is 12 residues. In germline, CDR1 is SQVTM, CDR2 ANQGSEA. CDR3 sequence (DNA): TGCAGCGTTGCAAAGGGGGCAGATACGCAGTATTTT. It translates to CSVAKGADTQYF.

The chain combines TRBV9 with TRBJ1-1, with 11 bases identical to TRBD1. Trimming removed 3 bases from V and 3 bases from J; junction bases left unmatched: 7. Per germline, CDR1 SGDLS and CDR2 YYNGEE. CDR3 length equals 16 residues. Written as DNA, the CDR3 is TGTGCCAGCAGCGCTGGGACAGGGGGTTTGGACACTGAAGCTTTCTTT. Amino acids: CASSAGTGGLDTEAFF. Full variable domain (missing parts from reference TRBV9 and TRBJ1-1): DSGVTQTPKHLITATGQRVTLRCSPRSGDLSVYWYQQSLDQGLQFLIQYYNGEERAKGNILERFSAQQFPDLHSELNLSSLELGDSALYFCASSAGTGGLDTEAFFGQGTRLTVV.

This sequence joins TRBV5-1 and TRBJ1-3, with unresolved D. Germline V gene sequence: CDR1 SGHRS, CDR2 YFSETQ. The CDR3 totals 15 residues. V was shortened by 1 base and J by 2 bases, with 10 bases between the two germline ends. The CDR3 here is CASSLSPGTGNTIYF. CDR3 bases: TGCGCCAGCAGCTTGAGCCCGGGAACTGGAAACACCATATATTTT.

The chain has TRBV6-5 and TRBJ1-2; 7 bases are shared with TRBD1. V was clipped by 0 bases and J by 4 bases; unmatched bases: 8. The CDR3 has 16 amino acids. The V gene's germline CDR1 is MNHEY and CDR2 SVGAGI. The CDR3 reads CASSYSTGGQLYGYTF. The CDR3 coding sequence is TGTGCCAGCAGTTACTCGACCGGGGGACAGCTCTATGGCTACACCTTC.

The rearrangement joins TRBV5-5 to TRBJ2-1; D is perhaps TRBD1 (5 bases). CDR1 and CDR2 (germline): SGHKS, YYEKEE (reference sequence). Between the trimmed V and J ends, which lost 4 bases and 2 bases, there was a span of 16 bases. This CDR3 is built from 16 residues. The DNA of the CDR3 is TGTGCCAGCAGCGCGGCGCAAGGGGTGGCCTACAATGAGCAGTTCTTC. Its translation: CASSAAQGVAYNEQFF.